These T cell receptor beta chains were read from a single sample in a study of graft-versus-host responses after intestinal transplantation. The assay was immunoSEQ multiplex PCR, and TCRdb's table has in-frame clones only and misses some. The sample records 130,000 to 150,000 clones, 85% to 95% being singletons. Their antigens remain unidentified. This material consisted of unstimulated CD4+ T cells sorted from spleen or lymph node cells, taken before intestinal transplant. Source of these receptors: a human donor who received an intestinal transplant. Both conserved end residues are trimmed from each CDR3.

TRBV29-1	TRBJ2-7	SGRDGYEQY
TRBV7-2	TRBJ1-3	ASSLFIDRVPSTGNTIY
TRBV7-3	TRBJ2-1	ASSLRGTVYNEQF
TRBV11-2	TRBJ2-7	ASSPLGLASDEQY
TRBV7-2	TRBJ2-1	ASTSSYNEQF
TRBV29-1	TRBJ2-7	SVRGPPPDEQY
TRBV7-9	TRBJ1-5	ASSLGHDNQPQH
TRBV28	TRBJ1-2	ASSLLASFSNYGYT
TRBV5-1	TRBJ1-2	ASSSGGSRTPDGYT
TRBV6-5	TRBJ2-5	ASSYSGQSQVTQY
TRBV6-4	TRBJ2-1	ASSSGTSGRSGEQF
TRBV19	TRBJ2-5	ASSIVPSSETQY
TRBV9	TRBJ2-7	ASSPQSGGLSYEQY
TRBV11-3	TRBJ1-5	ASSLNRAGQPQH
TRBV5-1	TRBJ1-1	ASSLGGRNTEAF
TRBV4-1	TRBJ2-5	ASSQDPGLSALETQY
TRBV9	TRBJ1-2	ASSVAAAPRT
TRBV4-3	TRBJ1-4	ASSQGATNEKLF
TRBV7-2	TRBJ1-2	ASSLLQGPYGYT
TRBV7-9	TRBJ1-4	ASSPTWGASINEKLF
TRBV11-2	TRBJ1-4	ASSLEGTGQGKLF
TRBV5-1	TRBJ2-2	ASSFRAGELF
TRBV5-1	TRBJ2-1	AGSLDKPGYNEQF
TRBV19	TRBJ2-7	ASSMDRDRYEQY
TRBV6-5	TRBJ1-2	ASSEARDYGYT
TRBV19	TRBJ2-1	ASSIVLAVYNEQF
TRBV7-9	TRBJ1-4	ASSLGQINEKLF